The sequence of this T cell receptor (beta chain) was determined in a study of blood T cells in healthy people across ages. This CDR3 region has 15 residues. V lost 2 bases and J 1 base, leaving 11 bases between the germline ends. Germline CDR1 LGHNA, CDR2 YSLEER. With a J-beta primer mix and a sample-barcoded 5' primer, a second PCR ran about 6 to 11 cycles. TCRdb re-called the 5' RACE reads through MiXCR, storing one row per CDR3 protein. The data hold hundreds of thousands of distinct CDR3 sequences, with roughly 64% observed a single time. The chain carries TRBV4-3 and TRBJ1-2; D might be TRBD1 (6 bases). The TCR comes from a man aged 30 to 45 in good health. Source material: blood. Here the CDR3 DNA reads TGCGCCAGCAGCCAAAGAGGGGGAGTTAACTATGGCTACACCTTC. Encoded protein: CASSQRGGVNYGYTF.